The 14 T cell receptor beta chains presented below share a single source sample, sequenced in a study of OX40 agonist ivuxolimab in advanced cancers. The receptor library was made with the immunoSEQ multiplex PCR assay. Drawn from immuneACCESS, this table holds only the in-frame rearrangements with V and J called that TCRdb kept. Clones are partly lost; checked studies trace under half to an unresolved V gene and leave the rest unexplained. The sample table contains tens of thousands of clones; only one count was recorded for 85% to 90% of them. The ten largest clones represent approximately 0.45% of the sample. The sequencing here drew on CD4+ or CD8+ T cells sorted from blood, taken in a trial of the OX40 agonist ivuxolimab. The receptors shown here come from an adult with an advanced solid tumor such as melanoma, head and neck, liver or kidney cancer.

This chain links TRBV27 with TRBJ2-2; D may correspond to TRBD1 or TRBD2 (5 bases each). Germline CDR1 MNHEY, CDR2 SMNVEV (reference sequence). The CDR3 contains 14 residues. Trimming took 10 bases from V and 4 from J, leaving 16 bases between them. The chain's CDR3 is CATQLRGFTGELFF. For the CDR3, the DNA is TGTGCCACCCAGCTGAGGGGATTCACCGGGGAGCTGTTTTTT.

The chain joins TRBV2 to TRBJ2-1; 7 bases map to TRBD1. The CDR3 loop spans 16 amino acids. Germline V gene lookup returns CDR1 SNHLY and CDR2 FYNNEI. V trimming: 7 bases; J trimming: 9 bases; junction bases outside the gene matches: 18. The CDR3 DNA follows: TGTGCCAGCATCTTCCGGGACAGCCCCTCCCGCAGTGAGCAGTTCTTC. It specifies CASIFRDSPSRSEQFF.

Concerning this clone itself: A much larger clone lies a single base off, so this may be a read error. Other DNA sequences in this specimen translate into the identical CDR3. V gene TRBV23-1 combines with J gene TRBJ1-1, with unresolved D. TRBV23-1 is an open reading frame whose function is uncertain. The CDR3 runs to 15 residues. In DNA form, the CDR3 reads TGCGCCAGTAGTCAGCCATGGGTTGAGGACACTGAAGCTTTCTTT. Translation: CASSQPWVEDTEAFF.

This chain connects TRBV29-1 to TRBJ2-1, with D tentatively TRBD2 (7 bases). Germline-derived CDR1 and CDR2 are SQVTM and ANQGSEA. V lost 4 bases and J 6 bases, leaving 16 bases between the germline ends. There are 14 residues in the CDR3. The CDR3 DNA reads TGCAGCGTTGTAAGGGGGGGCGCCACCAATGAGCAGTTCTTC. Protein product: CSVVRGGATNEQFF.

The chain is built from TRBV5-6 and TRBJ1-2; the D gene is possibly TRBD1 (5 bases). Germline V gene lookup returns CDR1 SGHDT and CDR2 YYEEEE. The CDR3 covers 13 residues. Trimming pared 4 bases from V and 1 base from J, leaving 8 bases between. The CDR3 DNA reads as TGTGCCAGCAGCAGGAGGGGTAACTATGGCTACACCTTC. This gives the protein CASSRRGNYGYTF.

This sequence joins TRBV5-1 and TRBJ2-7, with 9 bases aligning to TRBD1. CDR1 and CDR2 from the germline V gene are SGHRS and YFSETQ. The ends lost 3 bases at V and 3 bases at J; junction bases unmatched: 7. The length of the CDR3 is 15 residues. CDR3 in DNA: TGCGCCAGCAGCTCCCCGGGACAGGGTAACTACGAGCAGTACTTC. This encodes CASSSPGQGNYEQYF.

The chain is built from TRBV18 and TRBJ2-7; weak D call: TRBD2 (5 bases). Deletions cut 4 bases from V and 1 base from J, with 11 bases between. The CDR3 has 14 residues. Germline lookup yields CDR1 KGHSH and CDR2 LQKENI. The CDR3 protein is CASSRIQRSYEQYF. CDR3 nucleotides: TGTGCCAGCTCACGGATCCAGCGGTCCTACGAGCAGTACTTC.

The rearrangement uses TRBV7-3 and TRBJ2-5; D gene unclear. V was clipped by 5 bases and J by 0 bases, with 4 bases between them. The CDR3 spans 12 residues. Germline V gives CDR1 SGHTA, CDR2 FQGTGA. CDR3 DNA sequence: TGTGCCAGCAGCCGCGACCAAGAGACCCAGTACTTC. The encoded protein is CASSRDQETQYF. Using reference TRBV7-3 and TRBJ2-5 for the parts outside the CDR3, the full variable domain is GAGVSQTPSNKVTEKGKYVELRCDPISGHTALYWYRQSLGQGPEFLIYFQGTGAADDSGLPNDRFFAVRPEGSVSTLKIQRTERGDSAVYLCASSRDQETQYFGPGTRLLVL.

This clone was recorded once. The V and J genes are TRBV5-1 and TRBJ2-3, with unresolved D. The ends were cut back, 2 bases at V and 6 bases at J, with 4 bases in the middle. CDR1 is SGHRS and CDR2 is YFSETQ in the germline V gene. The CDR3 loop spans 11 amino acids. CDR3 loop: CASSFGDTQYF. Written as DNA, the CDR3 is TGCGCCAGCAGCTTTGGGGATACGCAGTATTTT.

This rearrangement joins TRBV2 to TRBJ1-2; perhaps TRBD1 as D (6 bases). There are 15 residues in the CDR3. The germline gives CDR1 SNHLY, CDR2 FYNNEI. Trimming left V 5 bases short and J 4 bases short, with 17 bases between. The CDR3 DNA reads TGTGCCAGCAGTTTTTCAAAGACAGGAACCTATGGCTACACCTTC. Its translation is CASSFSKTGTYGYTF.

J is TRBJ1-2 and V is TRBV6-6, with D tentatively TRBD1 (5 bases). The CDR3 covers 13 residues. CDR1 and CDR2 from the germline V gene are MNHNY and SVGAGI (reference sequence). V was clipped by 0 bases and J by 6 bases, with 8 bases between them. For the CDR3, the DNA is TGTGCCAGCAGTTACTCAGGGGCGGATGGCTACACCTTC. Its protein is CASSYSGADGYTF.

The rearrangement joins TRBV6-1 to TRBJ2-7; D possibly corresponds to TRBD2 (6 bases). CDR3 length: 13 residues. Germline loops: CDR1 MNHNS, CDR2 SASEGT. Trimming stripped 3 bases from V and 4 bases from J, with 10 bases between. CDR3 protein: CASSEAGWYEQYF. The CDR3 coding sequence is TGTGCCAGCAGTGAGGCGGGGTGGTACGAGCAGTACTTC.

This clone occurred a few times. The CDR3, as DNA: TGTGCCAGCAGCACCTCCTGGGTTTTTAGCTACACCTTC. Translated: CASSTSWVFSYTF. The rearrangement joins TRBV2 to TRBJ1-2; D is ambiguous. Germline V gene data show CDR1 as SNHLY and CDR2 as FYNNEI. Trimming took 6 bases from V and 9 from J, leaving 17 bases between them. The CDR3 is 13 amino acids. The full variable domain, its missing parts supplied by reference TRBV2 and TRBJ1-2, is EPEVTQTPSHQVTQMGQEVILRCVPISNHLYFYWYRQILGQKVEFLVSFYNNEISEKSEIFDDQFSVERPDGSNFTLKIRSTKLEDSAMYFCASSTSWVFSYTFGSGTRLTVV.

The CDR3 spells CASSSGINGPSGANVLTF. CDR3 nucleotide sequence: TGTGCCAGCAGTTCCGGGATCAATGGCCCATCTGGGGCCAACGTCCTGACTTTC. The gene calls are TRBV7-9 and TRBJ2-6, with D possibly matching TRBD2 (5 bases). The CDR3 totals 18 residues. Deletions cut 6 bases from V and 1 base from J, with 19 bases between. Germline CDR1 is SEHNR and CDR2 is FQNEAQ (reference sequence).